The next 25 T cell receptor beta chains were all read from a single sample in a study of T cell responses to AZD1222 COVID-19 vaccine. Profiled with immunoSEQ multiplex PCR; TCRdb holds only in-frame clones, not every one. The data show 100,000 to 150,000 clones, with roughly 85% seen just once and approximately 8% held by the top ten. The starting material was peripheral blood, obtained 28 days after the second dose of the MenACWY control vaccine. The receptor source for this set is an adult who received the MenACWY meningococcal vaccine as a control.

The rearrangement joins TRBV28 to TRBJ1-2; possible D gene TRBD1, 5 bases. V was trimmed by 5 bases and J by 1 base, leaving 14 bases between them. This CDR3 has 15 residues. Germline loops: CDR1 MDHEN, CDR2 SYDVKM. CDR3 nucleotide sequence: TGTGCCAGCAGTCCCGGCGCGGGGGGTAACTATGGCTACACCTTC. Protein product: CASSPGAGGNYGYTF.

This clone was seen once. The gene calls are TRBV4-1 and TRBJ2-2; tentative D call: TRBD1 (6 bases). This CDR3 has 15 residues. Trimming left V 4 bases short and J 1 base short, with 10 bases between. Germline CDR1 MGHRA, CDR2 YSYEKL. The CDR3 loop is CASSLGGQNTGELFF. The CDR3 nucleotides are TGCGCCAGCAGCCTAGGGGGACAGAACACCGGGGAGCTGTTTTTT.

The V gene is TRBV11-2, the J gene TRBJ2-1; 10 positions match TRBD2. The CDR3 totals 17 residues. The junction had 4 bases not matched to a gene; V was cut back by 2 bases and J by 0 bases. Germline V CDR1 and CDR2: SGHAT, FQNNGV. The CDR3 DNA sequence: TGTGCCAGCAGCTTACAAAGCGGGGGGGACTCCTACAATGAGCAGTTCTTC. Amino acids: CASSLQSGGDSYNEQFF.

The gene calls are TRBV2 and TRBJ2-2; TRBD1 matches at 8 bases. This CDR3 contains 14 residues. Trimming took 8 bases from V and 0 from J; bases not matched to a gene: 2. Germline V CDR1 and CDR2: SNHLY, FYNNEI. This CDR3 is CASRGQANTGELFF. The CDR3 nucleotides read TGTGCCAGCCGGGGACAGGCGAACACCGGGGAGCTGTTTTTT.

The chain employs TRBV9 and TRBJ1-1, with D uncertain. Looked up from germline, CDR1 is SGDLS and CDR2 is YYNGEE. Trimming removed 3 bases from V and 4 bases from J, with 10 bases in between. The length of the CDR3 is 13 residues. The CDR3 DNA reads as TGTGCCAGCAGCGCTCGACTGGGCACTGAAGCTTTCTTT. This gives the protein CASSARLGTEAFF.

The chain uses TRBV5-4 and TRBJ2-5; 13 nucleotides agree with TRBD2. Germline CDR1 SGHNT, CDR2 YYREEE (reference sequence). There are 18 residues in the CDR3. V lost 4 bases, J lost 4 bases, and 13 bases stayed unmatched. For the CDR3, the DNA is TGTGCCAGCAGCCCGGGACTAGCGGGGCCTACAGGGCGAGAGACCCAGTACTTC. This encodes CASSPGLAGPTGRETQYF.

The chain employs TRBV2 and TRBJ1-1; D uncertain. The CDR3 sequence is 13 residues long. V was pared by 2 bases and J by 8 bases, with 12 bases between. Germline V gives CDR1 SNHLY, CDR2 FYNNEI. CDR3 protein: CASSEREAAEAFF. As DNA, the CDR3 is TGTGCCAGCAGTGAAAGGGAGGCAGCCGAAGCTTTCTTT.

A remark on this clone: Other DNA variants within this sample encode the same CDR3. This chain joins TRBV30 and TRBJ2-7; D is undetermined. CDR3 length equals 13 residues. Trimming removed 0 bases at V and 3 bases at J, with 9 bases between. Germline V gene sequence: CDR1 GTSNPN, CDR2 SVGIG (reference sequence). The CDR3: CAWSVLPGYEQYF. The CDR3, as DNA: TGTGCCTGGAGTGTACTTCCGGGCTACGAGCAGTACTTC.

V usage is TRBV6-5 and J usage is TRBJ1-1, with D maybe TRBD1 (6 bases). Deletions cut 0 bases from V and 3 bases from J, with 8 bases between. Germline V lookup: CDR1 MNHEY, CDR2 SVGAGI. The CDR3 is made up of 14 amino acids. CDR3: CASSYSAGDTEAFF. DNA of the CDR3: TGTGCCAGCAGTTACTCGGCAGGGGACACTGAAGCTTTCTTT.

The CDR3 spells CASSSGRGTNEKLFF. In DNA form, the CDR3 reads TGTGCCAGCAGCTCGGGCAGGGGAACTAATGAAAAACTGTTTTTT. V usage is TRBV11-2 and J usage is TRBJ1-4; TRBD1 is a possible D gene (6 bases). The germline V and J ends were trimmed by 4 bases and 1 base, with 10 bases remaining between them. Germline lookup yields CDR1 SGHAT and CDR2 FQNNGV. The CDR3 is made up of 15 amino acids.

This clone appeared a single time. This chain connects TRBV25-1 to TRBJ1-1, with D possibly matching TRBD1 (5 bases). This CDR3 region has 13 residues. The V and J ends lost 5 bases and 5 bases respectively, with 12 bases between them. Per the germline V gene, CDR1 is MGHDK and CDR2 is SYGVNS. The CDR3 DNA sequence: TGTGCCAGCAGTTCAGGGTGGGGAACTGAAGCTTTCTTT. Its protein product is CASSSGWGTEAFF.

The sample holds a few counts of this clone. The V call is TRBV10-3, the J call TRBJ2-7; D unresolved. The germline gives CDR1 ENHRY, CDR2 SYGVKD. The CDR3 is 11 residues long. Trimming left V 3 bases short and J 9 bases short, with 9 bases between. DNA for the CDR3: TGTGCCATCAGTGATGTTTCGCGGCAGTACTTC. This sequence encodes CAISDVSRQYF.

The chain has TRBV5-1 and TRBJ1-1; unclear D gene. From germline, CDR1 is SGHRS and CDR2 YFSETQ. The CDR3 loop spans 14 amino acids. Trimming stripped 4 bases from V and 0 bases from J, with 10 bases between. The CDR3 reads CASSRGPLNTEAFF. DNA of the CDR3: TGCGCCAGCAGCCGCGGGCCCCTGAACACTGAAGCTTTCTTT. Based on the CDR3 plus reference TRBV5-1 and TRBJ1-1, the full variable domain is KAGVTQTPRYLIKTRGQQVTLSCSPISGHRSVSWYQQTPGQGLQFLFEYFSETQRNKGNFPGRFSGRQFSNSRSEMNVSTLELGDSALYLCASSRGPLNTEAFFGQGTRLTVV.

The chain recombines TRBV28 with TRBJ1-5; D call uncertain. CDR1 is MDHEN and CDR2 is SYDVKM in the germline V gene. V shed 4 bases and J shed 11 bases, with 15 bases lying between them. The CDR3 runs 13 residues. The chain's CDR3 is CASSYVQSWSQHF. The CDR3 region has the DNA TGTGCCAGCAGTTACGTACAATCATGGTCCCAGCATTTT.

CDR3 DNA sequence: TGTGCCAGCAGCCGAGGGGGGGGAAGCTCCTATAATTCACCCCTCCACTTT. This sequence encodes CASSRGGGSSYNSPLHF. V is TRBV5-4 and J is TRBJ1-6, with D possibly being TRBD1 (6 bases). From germline, CDR1 is SGHNT and CDR2 YYREEE (reference sequence). The CDR3 has 17 amino acids. Trimming left V 4 bases short and J 0 bases short, with 14 bases between.

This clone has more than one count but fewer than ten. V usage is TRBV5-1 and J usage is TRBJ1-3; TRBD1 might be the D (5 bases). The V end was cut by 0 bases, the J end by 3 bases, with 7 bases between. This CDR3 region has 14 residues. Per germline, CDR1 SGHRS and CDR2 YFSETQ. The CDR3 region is CASSLAQGGNTIYF. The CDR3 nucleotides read TGCGCCAGCAGCTTGGCTCAGGGTGGAAACACCATATATTTT. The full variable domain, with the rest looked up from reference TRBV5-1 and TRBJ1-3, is KAGVTQTPRYLIKTRGQQVTLSCSPISGHRSVSWYQQTPGQGLQFLFEYFSETQRNKGNFPGRFSGRQFSNSRSEMNVSTLELGDSALYLCASSLAQGGNTIYFGEGSWLTVV.

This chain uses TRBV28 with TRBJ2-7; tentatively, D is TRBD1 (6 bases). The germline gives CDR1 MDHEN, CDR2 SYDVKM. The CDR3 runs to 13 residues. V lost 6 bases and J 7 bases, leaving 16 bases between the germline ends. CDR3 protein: CASSPLGQCEQYV. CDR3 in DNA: TGTGCCAGCAGCCCCCTTGGACAGTGTGAGCAGTACGTC.

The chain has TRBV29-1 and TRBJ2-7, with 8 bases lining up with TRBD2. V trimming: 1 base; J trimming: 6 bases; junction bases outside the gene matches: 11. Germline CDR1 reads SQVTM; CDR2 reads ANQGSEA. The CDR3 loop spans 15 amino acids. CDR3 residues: CSVEGAGGRFLEQYF. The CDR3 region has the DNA TGCAGCGTTGAAGGGGCTGGCGGGAGGTTTCTCGAGCAGTACTTC.

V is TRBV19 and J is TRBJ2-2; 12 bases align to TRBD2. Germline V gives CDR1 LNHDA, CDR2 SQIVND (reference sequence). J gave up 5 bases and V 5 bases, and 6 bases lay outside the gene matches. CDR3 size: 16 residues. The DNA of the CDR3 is TGTGCCAGTAGTCCCTGGACTAGCGGGAAGACCGGGGAGCTGTTTTTT. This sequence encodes CASSPWTSGKTGELFF.

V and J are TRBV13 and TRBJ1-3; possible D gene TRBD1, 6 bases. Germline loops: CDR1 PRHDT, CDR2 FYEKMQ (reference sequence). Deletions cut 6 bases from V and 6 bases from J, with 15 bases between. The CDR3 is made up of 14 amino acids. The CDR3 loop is CASRRTGGVNTIYF. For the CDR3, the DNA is TGTGCCAGCAGAAGGACGGGGGGCGTAAACACCATATATTTT.

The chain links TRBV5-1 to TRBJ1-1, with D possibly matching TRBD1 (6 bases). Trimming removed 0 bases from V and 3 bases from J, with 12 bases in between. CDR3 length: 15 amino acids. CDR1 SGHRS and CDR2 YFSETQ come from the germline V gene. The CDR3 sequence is CASSLGQATDTEAFF. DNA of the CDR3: TGCGCCAGCAGCTTGGGACAGGCTACAGACACTGAAGCTTTCTTT.

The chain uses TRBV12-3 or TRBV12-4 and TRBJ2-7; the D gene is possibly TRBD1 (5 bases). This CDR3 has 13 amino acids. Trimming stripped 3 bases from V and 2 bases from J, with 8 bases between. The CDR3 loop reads CASSLGLTYEQYF. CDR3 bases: TGTGCCAGCAGTTTGGGGCTGACCTACGAGCAGTACTTC.

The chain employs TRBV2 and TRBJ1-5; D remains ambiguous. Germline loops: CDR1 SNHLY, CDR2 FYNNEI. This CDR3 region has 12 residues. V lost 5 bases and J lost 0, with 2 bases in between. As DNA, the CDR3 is TGTGCCAGCAGTTTTAGCAATCAGCCCCAGCATTTT. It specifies CASSFSNQPQHF.

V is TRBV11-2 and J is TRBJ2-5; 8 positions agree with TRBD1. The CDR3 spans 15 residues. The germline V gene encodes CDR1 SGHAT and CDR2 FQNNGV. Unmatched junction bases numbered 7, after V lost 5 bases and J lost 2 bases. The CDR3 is CASSRGTGPQETQYF. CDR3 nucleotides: TGTGCCAGCAGCCGCGGGACAGGTCCTCAAGAGACCCAGTACTTC.

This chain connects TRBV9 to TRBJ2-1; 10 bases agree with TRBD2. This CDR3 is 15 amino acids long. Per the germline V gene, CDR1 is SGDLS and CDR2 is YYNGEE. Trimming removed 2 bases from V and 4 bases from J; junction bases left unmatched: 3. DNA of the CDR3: TGTGCCAGCAGCGTGACTAGCGGGCTGTACAATGAGCAGTTCTTC. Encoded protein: CASSVTSGLYNEQFF.